A single sample gave rise to the 2 T cell receptor beta chains below, sequenced in a study of blood T cell repertoires in COVID-19. Using immunoSEQ multiplex PCR, the repertoire was profiled, and TCRdb retains in-frame clones only, with some absent. The sample lists over 450,000 clones, roughly 91% seen once, with around 7.8% in the top ten. The sample was peripheral blood. All receptors derive from a woman aged 45-65 years with COVID-19, enrolled during active disease.

V is TRBV7-9 and J is TRBJ2-5; 12 bases are a match to TRBD2. V shed 4 bases and J 2 bases; nucleotides not matched to a gene: 8. Looked up from germline, CDR1 is SEHNR and CDR2 is FQNEAQ (reference sequence). CDR3 length: 17 residues. The CDR3 here is CASSSSGLAGPQETQYF. CDR3 nucleotide sequence: TGTGCCAGCAGCTCTAGTGGACTAGCGGGGCCGCAAGAGACCCAGTACTTC.

This clone was observed a single time. The chain recombines TRBV9 with TRBJ1-1, with 9 bases aligning to TRBD1. Trimming at V came to 0 bases and at J to 8 bases, leaving 2 bases not matched to a gene. The germline V gene has CDR1 SGDLS and CDR2 YYNGEE. This CDR3 has 13 amino acids. For the CDR3, the DNA is TGTGCCAGCAGCGTAGAACAGGGGGCGGAAGCTTTCTTT. Its translation is CASSVEQGAEAFF.